This entry describes one T cell receptor beta chain. Its antigen remains unidentified. Other nucleotide sequences from this sample produce the same CDR3. The germline gives CDR1 MNHEY, CDR2 SMNVEV (reference sequence). The CDR3 spans 16 residues. Losses at the gene ends were 9 bases for V and 8 bases for J; bases not matched to a gene: 15. These data are taken from a study of cytomegalovirus exposure and HLA in healthy donors. Regarding the study as a whole: Rarity marked most TCR sequences, yet some public TCRs occurred in many donors. Overall, around 160 TCR beta chains were annotated as cytomegalovirus-associated.

Clones were sequenced by immunoSEQ multiplex PCR, and TCRdb holds only the in-frame ones, with some missing. The sample lists 200,000 or so clones, approximately 88% occurring once. Sequences were obtained from PBMCs. The TCR comes from a man younger than 35 in good health and CMV-seropositive. V usage is TRBV27 and J usage is TRBJ1-4; the match to TRBD1 covers 10 bases. CDR3 nucleotide sequence: TGTGCCAGTAGAATCCGTTCCGGGACAGGGGAAGAAAAACTGTTTTTT. This sequence encodes CASRIRSGTGEEKLFF.